The 16 T cell receptor beta chains presented below share a single source sample, sequenced in a study of CD8+ T cells in alopecia areata. RNA was extracted and reverse transcribed into cDNA as the sequencing template. TCRdb's table, derived via immunoSEQ multiplex PCR, lists solely in-frame clones and lacks some. The repertoire has about 37,000 clones, less than 55% of them found once; the top ten carry about 1.8%. Sorting of the five patients' CD4+ cells gave CD25+CD127- cells as the output. The specimen was CD4+ Tregs sorted from blood. The origin of the receptors is a human donor with alopecia areata.

This clone was counted only a few times. The chain joins TRBV5-1 to TRBJ2-3, with 9 bases that match TRBD2. The ends lost 4 bases at V and 0 bases at J; junction bases unmatched: 12. Germline values: CDR1 SGHRS, CDR2 YFSETQ. The length of the CDR3 is 18 residues. CDR3 coding DNA: TGCGCCAGCAGCCTCTCTGCTTCCCTAGCGGGAAGCACAGATACGCAGTATTTT. Translation: CASSLSASLAGSTDTQYF.

This clone is deemed medium-sized. The chain uses TRBV18 and TRBJ1-4; D possibly corresponds to TRBD1 (5 bases). Trimming took off 3 bases at V and 6 bases at J, with 14 bases between the two ends. The germline V gene encodes CDR1 KGHSH and CDR2 LQKENI. The CDR3 has 15 amino acids. The CDR3, as DNA: TGTGCCAGCTCACCTAGACAGTCGGCCGATGAAAAACTGTTTTTT. Protein product: CASSPRQSADEKLFF.

V usage is TRBV9 and J usage is TRBJ1-4; D not resolved. This CDR3 spans 12 amino acids. Trimming removed 4 bases at V and 7 bases at J, with 8 bases between. CDR1 is SGDLS and CDR2 is YYNGEE in the germline V gene. CDR3 nucleotides: TGTGCCAGCAGCCCGGCCGGTGAAAAACTGTTTTTT. It specifies CASSPAGEKLFF.

This clone turned up a few times. This chain connects TRBV7-2 to TRBJ1-2, with 7 bases identical to TRBD1. The CDR3 is made up of 14 amino acids. Germline V gives CDR1 SGHTA, CDR2 FQGNSA. The V segment lost 2 bases and the J segment 4 bases; nucleotides outside the gene matches: 4. CDR3 region: CASSLQGVSYGYTF. The DNA of the CDR3 is TGTGCCAGCAGCTTACAGGGGGTGAGCTATGGCTACACCTTC.

The V call is TRBV9, the J call TRBJ2-7; 8 positions match TRBD1. Germline loops: CDR1 SGDLS, CDR2 YYNGEE. Unmatched junction bases numbered 1, after V lost 0 bases and J lost 2 bases. The CDR3 has 14 amino acids. CDR3 nucleotides: TGTGCCAGCAGCGTAGGGACAGGGCCCTACGAGCAGTACTTC. Protein product: CASSVGTGPYEQYF.

This chain uses TRBV9 with TRBJ2-5; 7 positions agree with TRBD1. Trimming took 4 bases from V and 1 from J; bases not matched to a gene: 7. CDR3 length equals 15 residues. In germline, CDR1 is SGDLS, CDR2 YYNGEE. The DNA of the CDR3 is TGTGCCAGCAGCATTCGTGGACAGGCCCAAGAGACCCAGTACTTC. Amino acids: CASSIRGQAQETQYF.

This clone was counted a few times. The V and J genes are TRBV7-2 and TRBJ2-7, with D possibly being TRBD1 (6 bases). The V end lost 5 bases, the J end lost 0 bases, and 11 bases lay between the germline ends. The germline gives CDR1 SGHTA, CDR2 FQGNSA. This CDR3 region has 14 residues. In DNA form, the CDR3 reads TGTGCCAGCAGCCGAGGACAGCCCTCCTACGAGCAGTACTTC. Translation gives CASSRGQPSYEQYF.

The J gene is TRBJ2-3, the V gene TRBV5-4; 13 nucleotides match TRBD2. The V segment lost 6 bases and the J segment 5 bases; nucleotides outside the gene matches: 9. The V gene's germline CDR1 is SGHNT and CDR2 YYREEE (reference sequence). The CDR3 spans 16 residues. The CDR3 here is CASIHRTSGGGDTQYF. In DNA, the CDR3 is TGTGCCAGCATTCACCGGACTAGCGGGGGAGGAGATACGCAGTATTTT.

This clone occurred a few times. V usage is TRBV27 and J usage is TRBJ1-2; D unclear. Trimming left V 3 bases short and J 4 bases short, with 15 bases between. Germline lookup yields CDR1 MNHEY and CDR2 SMNVEV (reference sequence). CDR3 length: 15 residues. CDR3 protein: CASSLQPDTLYGYTF. CDR3 bases: TGTGCCAGCAGTTTGCAACCTGACACCCTCTATGGCTACACCTTC.

The chain employs TRBV5-1 and TRBJ2-4; D may match TRBD1 or TRBD2 (6 bases each). V was clipped by 0 bases and J by 6 bases, with 19 bases between them. The CDR3 extends over 17 amino acids. Germline V gene lookup returns CDR1 SGHRS and CDR2 YFSETQ. The CDR3 protein is CASSLAYLTGAVNIQYF. The DNA of the CDR3 is TGCGCCAGCAGCTTGGCCTACTTAACGGGGGCTGTAAACATTCAGTACTTC.

The J gene is TRBJ1-3, the V gene TRBV5-1, with D unresolved. CDR1 is SGHRS and CDR2 is YFSETQ in the germline V gene. The CDR3 has 17 amino acids. Trimming cost V 0 bases and J 0 bases, with 13 bases left between them. The CDR3 reads CASSLAQGRGSGNTIYF. The CDR3 DNA reads as TGCGCCAGCAGCTTGGCCCAAGGCCGGGGCTCTGGAAACACCATATATTTT. Supplemented by reference TRBV5-1 and TRBJ1-3, the full variable domain reads KAGVTQTPRYLIKTRGQQVTLSCSPISGHRSVSWYQQTPGQGLQFLFEYFSETQRNKGNFPGRFSGRQFSNSRSEMNVSTLELGDSALYLCASSLAQGRGSGNTIYFGEGSWLTVV.

This chain uses TRBV4-1 with TRBJ1-1; no reliable D call. The CDR3 has 14 residues. Germline CDR1 and CDR2: MGHRA and YSYEKL. The germline V and J ends were trimmed by 0 bases and 7 bases, with 12 bases remaining between them. CDR3 DNA sequence: TGCGCCAGCAGCCAAGATCGAGGGCCAGGTGAAGCTTTCTTT. It encodes CASSQDRGPGEAFF.

This sequence joins TRBV14 and TRBJ1-6; tentative D call: TRBD1 (5 bases). Germline values: CDR1 SGHDN, CDR2 FVKESK. CDR3 size: 15 residues. The V end was cut by 1 base, the J end by 11 bases, with 15 bases between. The CDR3 region is CASSQVGGRQPPLHF. The CDR3, as DNA: TGTGCCAGCAGCCAAGTCGGCGGTCGACAGCCACCCCTCCACTTT.

There are a few counts of this clone. J is TRBJ1-2 and V is TRBV20-1, with D unclear. Trimming pared 3 bases from V and 4 bases from J, leaving 6 bases between. The CDR3 spans 11 residues. Germline V gene sequence: CDR1 DFQATT, CDR2 SNEGSKA (reference sequence). CDR3 loop: CSASNPYGYTF. CDR3 coding DNA: TGCAGTGCTAGTAACCCCTATGGCTACACCTTC.

CDR3 DNA sequence: TGTGCCAGCATCCCTCGGGGAGGTTATAACACTGAAGCTTTCTTT. Translation gives CASIPRGGYNTEAFF. V gene TRBV6-5 combines with J gene TRBJ1-1; unclear D gene. This CDR3 region has 15 residues. Germline assignment: CDR1 MNHEY and CDR2 SVGAGI. The V end lost 7 bases, the J end lost 2 bases, and 17 bases lay between the germline ends.

The rearrangement joins TRBV5-1 to TRBJ2-7, with 9 bases lining up with TRBD1. The CDR3 extends over 15 amino acids. Germline loops: CDR1 SGHRS, CDR2 YFSETQ. Germline trimming cut 4 bases from V and 5 bases from J; bases unmatched to any gene: 10. The CDR3 DNA sequence: TGCGCCAGCAGCAACGACAGGGGGGCAATCCACGAGCAGTACTTC. Translating gives CASSNDRGAIHEQYF.